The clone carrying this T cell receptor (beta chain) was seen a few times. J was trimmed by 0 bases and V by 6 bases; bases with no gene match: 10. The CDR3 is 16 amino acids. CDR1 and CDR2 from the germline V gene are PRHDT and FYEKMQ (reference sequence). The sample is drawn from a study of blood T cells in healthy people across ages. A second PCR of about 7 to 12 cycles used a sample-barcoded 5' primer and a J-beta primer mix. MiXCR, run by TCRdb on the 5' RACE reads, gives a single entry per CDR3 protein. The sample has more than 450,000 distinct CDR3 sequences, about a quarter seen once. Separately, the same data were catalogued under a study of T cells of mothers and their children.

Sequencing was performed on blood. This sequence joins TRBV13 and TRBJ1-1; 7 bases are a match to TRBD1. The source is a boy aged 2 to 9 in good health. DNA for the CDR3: TGTGCCAGCAGTAGTAGTCCCGGACAGGTGAACACTGAAGCTTTCTTT. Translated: CASSSSPGQVNTEAFF.